This TCR beta chain derives from a study of T cell responses to AZD1222 COVID-19 vaccine. Study-level findings and limits: It should be noted that donors were predominantly white British and more often female, and clonal diversity was possibly underestimated. Elevations in Spike-specific TCR breadth and depth followed administration of two AZD1222 doses. The study found vaccine-associated CD4 TCRs spanning spike, dominant at 160-218 and 743-854.

As regards this clone: Its antigen is still unknown.

The germline V gene encodes CDR1 MGHRA and CDR2 YSYEKL. The length of the CDR3 is 18 residues. V gave up 1 base and J gave up 0 bases, with 16 bases separating them. The assay was immunoSEQ multiplex PCR, and TCRdb's table has in-frame clones only and misses some. The sample lists roughly 130,000 clones; 90% to 95% were seen once. This TCR was sampled from an adult in good health. The sample consisted of peripheral blood, taken on day 0 of AZD1222 vaccination. The chain couples TRBV4-1 to TRBJ1-5; no firm D call. The CDR3 protein is CASSQVTVQPYSNQPQHF. Here the CDR3 DNA reads TGCGCCAGCAGCCAAGTCACAGTCCAACCTTATAGCAATCAGCCCCAGCATTTT.